This TCR beta chain was identified during a study of blood T cell repertoires in COVID-19. On the study more broadly: Whether acute or convalescent, the COVID-19 samples came from the United States, Italy and Spain. The cDNA or gDNA used as material had been derived from T cells, B-cell-depleted T cells, or PBMCs.

The CDR3 has 13 amino acids. CDR1 SQVTM and CDR2 ANQGSEA come from the germline V gene. J was trimmed by 6 bases and V by 7 bases; bases with no gene match: 11. As originally analysed: Amplification from reference gene primers served as the basis for estimated nucleated cell counts. Libraries were prepared by immunoSEQ multiplex PCR; TCRdb keeps only in-frame clonotypes and omits some of them. V and J calls and clone size are as listed in that table; D and trimming were resolved from the DNA. The sample lists roughly 280,000 clones; around 90% were seen once. Material: peripheral blood. The gene calls are TRBV29-1 and TRBJ2-7; TRBD1 agrees at 8 bases. This receptor was identified in a man aged 50 to 60 with acute or convalescent COVID-19. CDR3 coding DNA: TGCAGCGCCAAGGGACAGGCTCCGGCCGAGCAGTACTTC. It is translated as CSAKGQAPAEQYF.